This T cell receptor beta chain is drawn from a study of CD4+ T cells in melanoma. Points on this clone: What it binds is unknown.

Germline V CDR1 and CDR2: GTSNPN, SVGIG (reference sequence). Unmatched junction bases numbered 9, after V lost 5 bases and J lost 2 bases. CDR3 length equals 14 residues. TCRdb's copy holds only in-frame clones and misses some; the assay was immunoSEQ multiplex PCR. Of roughly 4,700 clones listed, roughly two thirds are singletons. Regarding the study as a whole: Neoantigen-specific CD4+ T cells in melanoma reportedly had diverse differentiation states. CD8+ T cell, macrophage and B cell function reportedly correlated with neoantigen-specific CD4+ T cells.

This receptor was identified in a human donor with melanoma. What was sequenced was cells from a culture (not recorded whether cultured in vitro). The chain uses TRBV30 and TRBJ2-7, with 7 bases identical to TRBD2. This chain's CDR3 is CAWSGGRDPYEQYF. DNA for the CDR3: TGTGCCTGGTCGGGGGGAAGGGACCCCTACGAGCAGTACTTC.